This paragraph reports one T cell receptor beta chain. Other nucleotide sequences from this sample produce the same CDR3. This sample is part of a study of blood T cell repertoires in COVID-19. Study-wide context: The United States, Italy and Spain provided the acute and convalescent COVID-19 samples.

Methods used by the authors: Reference gene primer amplification gave nucleated cell count estimates. The data were produced by immunoSEQ multiplex PCR, yet TCRdb's version contains in-frame clones alone and is incomplete. The V and J calls and clone size are taken from that table; D and trimming were inferred from the DNA. Among around 140,000 clones, over 65% were seen once, and the ten largest hold roughly 4.4%. The clonotype originates from a human donor in a cohort sampled during active COVID-19. The specimen was peripheral blood.

The CDR3 loop reads CASSQGGGTEAFF. In DNA form, the CDR3 reads TGTGCCAGCAGCCAAGGAGGTGGGACTGAAGCTTTCTTT. V is TRBV3-1 (or the pseudogene TRBV3-2) and J is TRBJ1-1; D is ambiguous. Looked up from germline, CDR1 is LGHDT and CDR2 is YNNKEL (reference sequence). V was trimmed by 1 base and J by 5 bases, leaving 8 bases between them. CDR3 length: 13 residues.